The 18 T cell receptor beta chains presented below share a single source sample, sequenced in a study of blood T cell repertoires in COVID-19. Here immunoSEQ multiplex PCR was the method, and the copy in TCRdb shows in-frame clones only, minus some. The top ten hold over 2% of the sample, which has tens of thousands of clones, around 90% seen once. Sequencing was carried out using peripheral blood. Every receptor here comes from a man aged 55 to 69 with acute or convalescent COVID-19.

This sequence joins TRBV2 and TRBJ2-1; D remains ambiguous. V gave up 3 bases and J gave up 8 bases, with 2 bases separating them. This CDR3 is built from 10 residues. Looked up from germline, CDR1 is SNHLY and CDR2 is FYNNEI. In DNA, the CDR3 is TGTGCCAGCAGTGACGATGAGCAGTTCTTC. It translates to CASSDDEQFF. The full variable domain, its missing parts supplied by reference TRBV2 and TRBJ2-1, is EPEVTQTPSHQVTQMGQEVILRCVPISNHLYFYWYRQILGQKVEFLVSFYNNEISEKSEIFDDQFSVERPDGSNFTLKIRSTKLEDSAMYFCASSDDEQFFGPGTRLTVL.

The chain carries TRBV7-2 and TRBJ2-1, with 8 bases identical to TRBD2. Germline V lookup: CDR1 SGHTA, CDR2 FQGNSA. Germline trimming cut 1 base from V and 8 bases from J; bases unmatched to any gene: 7. The CDR3 consists of 15 residues. The chain's CDR3 is CASSLERREVDEQFF. In DNA, the CDR3 is TGTGCCAGCAGCTTAGAACGGCGGGAGGTTGATGAGCAGTTCTTC. Together with reference TRBV7-2 and TRBJ2-1, the CDR3 gives the full variable domain: GAGVSQSPSNKVTEKGKDVELRCDPISGHTALYWYRQSLGQGLEFLIYFQGNSAPDKSGLPSDRFSAERTGGSVSTLTIQRTQQEDSAVYLCASSLERREVDEQFFGPGTRLTVL.

The V and J genes are TRBV25-1 and TRBJ1-6; D remains unclear. There are 17 residues in the CDR3. V lost 3 bases to trimming and J lost 0 bases, with 12 bases between them. Germline-derived CDR1 and CDR2 are MGHDK and SYGVNS. CDR3 sequence reads: CASSDLAEFSYNSPLHF. CDR3 in DNA: TGTGCCAGCAGTGACCTGGCGGAGTTCTCCTATAATTCACCCCTCCACTTT.

This clone appeared once. The rearrangement links TRBV7-9 to TRBJ2-3, with D perhaps TRBD1 (6 bases). Trimming removed 5 bases at V and 0 bases at J, with 6 bases between. The CDR3 totals 13 residues. Germline CDR1 is SEHNR and CDR2 is FQNEAQ (reference sequence). The CDR3 region has the DNA TGTGCCAGCAGCCAGGGGAGCACAGATACGCAGTATTTT. This translates into CASSQGSTDTQYF.

The chain recombines TRBV9 with TRBJ2-7; TRBD1 agrees at 7 bases. The CDR3 has 14 residues. Per germline, CDR1 SGDLS and CDR2 YYNGEE. V was clipped by 4 bases and J by 5 bases; unmatched bases: 9. The CDR3 is CASSSGTVGHEQYF. CDR3 coding DNA: TGTGCCAGCAGCTCGGGGACAGTGGGCCACGAGCAGTACTTC.

This clone has just a few counts. The V and J genes are TRBV11-2 and TRBJ2-7; TRBD1 matches 7 bases. The ends lost 5 bases at V and 2 bases at J; junction bases unmatched: 15. The CDR3 is 17 amino acids. CDR1 SGHAT and CDR2 FQNNGV come from the germline V gene. Here the CDR3 DNA reads TGTGCCAGCAGCGACGTTAAGGGGGCACGGATTACCTACGAGCAGTACTTC. Encoded protein: CASSDVKGARITYEQYF.

The chain employs TRBV12-3 or TRBV12-4 and TRBJ2-1; TRBD2 matches at 7 bases. The length of the CDR3 is 13 residues. Losses at the gene ends were 8 bases for V and 6 bases for J; bases not matched to a gene: 7. The CDR3 loop reads CASGPAGVNEQFF. The CDR3 DNA reads as TGTGCCAGCGGTCCGGCGGGGGTCAATGAGCAGTTCTTC.

The rearrangement links TRBV27 to TRBJ2-1; TRBD2 matches 7 bases. With V trimmed by 1 base and J by 2 bases, 5 bases remained unmatched. Looked up from germline, CDR1 is MNHEY and CDR2 is SMNVEV (reference sequence). There are 16 residues in the CDR3. The CDR3, as DNA: TGTGCCAGCAGTTTATTCTCGGGAGGCACCTACAATGAGCAGTTCTTC. Translating gives CASSLFSGGTYNEQFF.

V and J are TRBV6-2 or TRBV6-3 and TRBJ1-5, with D perhaps TRBD1 (5 bases). There are 16 residues in the CDR3. Trimming took 0 bases from V and 7 from J, leaving 16 bases between them. Germline lookup yields CDR1 MNHEY and CDR2 SVGEGT. The CDR3 loop is CASSYSNRGLVQPQHF. Here the CDR3 DNA reads TGTGCCAGCAGTTACTCAAATCGGGGGTTAGTGCAGCCCCAGCATTTT.

V gene TRBV30 combines with J gene TRBJ2-1; 14 nucleotides match TRBD2. The CDR3 extends over 15 amino acids. The V gene's germline CDR1 is GTSNPN and CDR2 SVGIG (reference sequence). Trimming at V came to 1 base and at J to 8 bases, leaving 4 bases not matched to a gene. DNA of the CDR3: TGTGCCTGGAGTGGGGGACTAGCGGGAGTGGATGAGCAGTTCTTC. Residues: CAWSGGLAGVDEQFF.

The chain links TRBV5-6 to TRBJ1-5, with D tentatively TRBD1 (6 bases). The CDR3 loop spans 17 amino acids. V gave up 1 base and J gave up 4 bases, with 18 bases separating them. CDR1 and CDR2 (germline): SGHDT, YYEEEE. DNA of the CDR3: TGTGCCAGCAGCTTGCGGGGGGCGCCGGGGGTGAATCAGCCCCAGCATTTT. As protein: CASSLRGAPGVNQPQHF.

This chain connects TRBV18 to TRBJ1-2, with D hard to call. This CDR3 has 15 amino acids. V lost 2 bases and J lost 2, with 12 bases in between. Germline V lookup: CDR1 KGHSH, CDR2 LQKENI. Here the CDR3 reads CASSPTEVVNYGYTF. The CDR3 coding sequence is TGTGCCAGCTCACCAACGGAGGTTGTCAACTATGGCTACACCTTC.

The chain joins TRBV7-2 to TRBJ2-1, with a possible D match to TRBD2 (6 bases). CDR3 length: 15 amino acids. V lost 1 base to trimming and J lost 4 bases, with 11 bases between them. Germline CDR1 SGHTA, CDR2 FQGNSA. CDR3 in DNA: TGTGCCAGCAGCTTAGTTGTAGCGGAGTACAATGAGCAGTTCTTC. This encodes CASSLVVAEYNEQFF.

The chain joins TRBV5-1 to TRBJ1-3; D is undetermined. V lost 4 bases and J 2 bases, leaving 13 bases between the germline ends. Per germline, CDR1 SGHRS and CDR2 YFSETQ. This CDR3 comprises 15 residues. For the CDR3, the DNA is TGCGCCAGCAGCCCACAACAGAATACTGGAAACACCATATATTTT. This gives the protein CASSPQQNTGNTIYF.

The genes are TRBV19 and TRBJ2-1, with a weak D call TRBD2 (6 bases). V was shortened by 3 bases and J by 1 base, with 10 bases between the two germline ends. The length of the CDR3 is 15 residues. The V gene's germline CDR1 is LNHDA and CDR2 SQIVND (reference sequence). CDR3 bases: TGTGCCAGTAGTATTGGCGGGATGTCCTACAATGAGCAGTTCTTC. This translates into CASSIGGMSYNEQFF.

The J gene is TRBJ2-1, the V gene TRBV5-6; D perhaps matches TRBD2 (5 bases). The CDR3 runs 15 residues. Deletions cut 4 bases from V and 9 bases from J, with 20 bases between. Per germline, CDR1 SGHDT and CDR2 YYEEEE. The CDR3 sequence: CASSPTPGVSFEQFF. The CDR3 region has the DNA TGTGCCAGCAGCCCCACCCCCGGGGTCTCCTTTGAGCAGTTCTTC. Full variable domain (remainder filled in from reference TRBV5-6 and TRBJ2-1): DAGVTQSPTHLIKTRGQQVTLRCSPKSGHDTVSWYQQALGQGPQFIFQYYEEEERQRGNFPDRFSGHQFPNYSSELNVNALLLGDSALYLCASSPTPGVSFEQFFGPGTRLTVL.

This clone was observed a single time. CDR3 protein: CASSSYFGQGPRNEQFF. DNA for the CDR3: TGTGCCAGTAGTTCCTATTTCGGGCAGGGCCCCAGGAATGAGCAGTTCTTC. V usage is TRBV19 and J usage is TRBJ2-1, with TRBD1 as a possible D gene (5 bases). CDR1 is LNHDA, CDR2 SQIVND, per germline (reference sequence). V dropped 5 bases and J dropped 7 bases, with 24 bases sitting between them. This CDR3 spans 17 amino acids.

V and J are TRBV6-5 and TRBJ2-7, with D perhaps matching TRBD1 (5 bases). The germline V gene has CDR1 MNHEY and CDR2 SVGAGI. Trimming left V 6 bases short and J 4 bases short, with 10 bases between. CDR3 length: 12 amino acids. The CDR3 region is CASSQKGYEQYF. The CDR3, as DNA: TGTGCCAGCAGCCAAAAGGGGTACGAGCAGTACTTC.